The entry that follows covers one T cell receptor beta chain sequence. The germline gives CDR1 LNHDA, CDR2 SQIVND (reference sequence). This CDR3 comprises 21 residues. The V and J ends lost 3 bases and 5 bases, in that order; junction bases with no gene match: 25. The entry originates in a study of blood T cell repertoires in COVID-19. Study-wide context: The samples span acute and convalescent COVID-19 from the United States, Italy and Spain.

As processed by the authors: Estimation of nucleated cell counts was performed using reference gene primer amplification. TCRdb keeps only in-frame clones here, not all; method: immunoSEQ multiplex PCR. The DNA gave D and trimming, while V, J and clone size come from that table. Among tens of thousands of clones listed, 85% to 95% were seen once. This sequence originates from a woman aged 60-75 years with active COVID-19. Input material: peripheral blood. The chain joins TRBV19 to TRBJ1-5; 7 nucleotides agree with TRBD1. The CDR3 spells CASSMAGPRKQTGNFDQPQHF. CDR3 sequence (DNA): TGTGCCAGTAGTATGGCCGGACCTCGAAAACAGACAGGGAATTTTGATCAGCCCCAGCATTTT.